This T cell receptor beta chain stems from a study of T cell responses to AZD1222 COVID-19 vaccine. Produced via immunoSEQ multiplex PCR; TCRdb's table is partial and in-frame only. The sample includes about 140,000 clones. Turning to this clone: Its antigen is currently unknown.

CDR1 is SGHTA, CDR2 FQGTGA, per germline. V was trimmed by 1 base and J by 1 base, leaving 7 bases between them. CDR3 length: 15 amino acids. Whole-study findings and limits: Only six or seven AZD1222 recipients were seropositive at baseline. Females outnumbered males among donors, who were mostly white British; clonal diversity was possibly underestimated. When two AZD1222 doses had been given, Spike-specific TCR breadth and depth rose. Repertoire samples came only from after the peak T cell response.

The chain combines TRBV7-3 with TRBJ2-2; D unresolved. The sequence was obtained from an adult in good health. Specimen: peripheral blood. The CDR3 here is CASSLSGGNTGELFF. CDR3 DNA sequence: TGTGCCAGCAGCTTAAGTGGTGGGAACACCGGGGAGCTGTTTTTT.